This T cell receptor (beta chain) stems from a study of blood T cell repertoires in COVID-19. Study at large: Researchers got acute and convalescent COVID-19 samples from the United States, Italy and Spain. Sources were T cells, B-cell-depleted T cells, or PBMCs; the material itself was cDNA or gDNA.

CDR1 SEHNR and CDR2 FQNEAQ come from the germline V gene (reference sequence). V lost 5 bases to trimming and J lost 7 bases, with 18 bases between them. The CDR3 is made up of 15 amino acids. Methods used by the authors: By means of reference gene primer amplification, nucleated cell counts were estimated. Using immunoSEQ multiplex PCR, the repertoire was profiled, and TCRdb retains in-frame clones only, with some absent. That table supplies the V and J calls and clone size; D and trimming were determined from the DNA. The table shows 200,000 to 250,000 clones, with around 82% occurring only once. Material for sequencing was peripheral blood. The chain combines TRBV7-9 with TRBJ2-1, with unresolved D. The TCR was taken from a human donor in a cohort sampled during active COVID-19. The CDR3 DNA follows: TGTGCCAGCAGCGACATCGACCAAATTAGTAATGAGCAGTTCTTC. Translating gives CASSDIDQISNEQFF.